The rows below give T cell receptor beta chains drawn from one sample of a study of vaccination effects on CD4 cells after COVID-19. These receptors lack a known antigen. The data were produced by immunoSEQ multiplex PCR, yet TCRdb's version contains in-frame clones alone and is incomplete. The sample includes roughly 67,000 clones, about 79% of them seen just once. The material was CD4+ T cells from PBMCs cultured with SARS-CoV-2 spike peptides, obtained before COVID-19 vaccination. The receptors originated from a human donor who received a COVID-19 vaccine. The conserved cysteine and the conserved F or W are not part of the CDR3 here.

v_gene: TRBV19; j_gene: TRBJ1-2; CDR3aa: ASSAYRNYGYT
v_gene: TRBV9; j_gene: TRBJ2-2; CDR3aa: ASSVFNTGELF
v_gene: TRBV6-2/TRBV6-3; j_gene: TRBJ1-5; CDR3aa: ASSYVGKGQPQH
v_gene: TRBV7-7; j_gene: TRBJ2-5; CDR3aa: ASSSRDGSRTQY
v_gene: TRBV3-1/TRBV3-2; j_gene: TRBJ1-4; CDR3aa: ASSPQTGGNEKLF
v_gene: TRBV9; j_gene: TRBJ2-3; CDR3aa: ASSPRLTTDTQY
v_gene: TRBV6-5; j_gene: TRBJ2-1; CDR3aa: ASKGLAGEYNEQF
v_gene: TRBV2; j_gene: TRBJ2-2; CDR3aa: ASRGNTGELF
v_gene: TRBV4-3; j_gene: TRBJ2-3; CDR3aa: ASSQASGGAADTQY
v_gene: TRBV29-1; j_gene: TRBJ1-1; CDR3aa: SVDKTGGDGAF
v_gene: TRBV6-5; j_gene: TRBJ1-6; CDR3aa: ASSAGLGNSPLH
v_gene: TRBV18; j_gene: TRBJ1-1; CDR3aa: ASSPGQNTEAF
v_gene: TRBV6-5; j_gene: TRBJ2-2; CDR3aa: ASSRLAANTGELF
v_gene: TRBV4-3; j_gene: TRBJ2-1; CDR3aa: ASSQDRTSYSYNEQF
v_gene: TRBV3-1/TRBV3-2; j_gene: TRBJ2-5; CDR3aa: ASSQAETQY
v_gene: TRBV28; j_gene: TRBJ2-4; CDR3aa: ASSPGGTKNIQY
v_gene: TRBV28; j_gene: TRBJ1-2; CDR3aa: ASRTSGGKVFENYGYT